A single sample is the source of the 17 T cell receptor beta chains below, sequenced in a study of blood T cell repertoires in COVID-19. Profiling relied on immunoSEQ multiplex PCR, and the TCRdb table lists in-frame clones only, not all of them. The table shows 200,000 to 300,000 clones, with over 80% occurring only once. Sequenced input: peripheral blood. The source of these receptors is a woman aged 40 to 50 with acute or convalescent COVID-19.

The chain joins TRBV5-8 to TRBJ1-1; tentative D call: TRBD1 (6 bases). Per the germline V gene, CDR1 is SGHTS and CDR2 is YDEGEE. With 4 bases removed from V and 6 bases from J, the gap between germline ends came to 19 bases. The CDR3 is 15 amino acids. DNA for the CDR3: TGTGCCAGCAGCGCCCTGGTCAGGGGCGACTCTGAAGCTTTCTTT. It encodes CASSALVRGDSEAFF.

J is TRBJ1-1 and V is TRBV7-8; tentative D call: TRBD1 (6 bases). With 6 bases removed from V and 4 bases from J, the gap between germline ends came to 18 bases. The CDR3 has 15 amino acids. Germline CDR1 and CDR2: SGHVS and FQNEAQ. The CDR3 reads CASRNSRDMATEAFF. The CDR3 DNA reads TGTGCCAGCAGGAATTCCCGGGACATGGCCACTGAAGCTTTCTTT.

The rearrangement joins TRBV23-1 to TRBJ2-2; D perhaps matches TRBD2 (6 bases). TRBV23-1 is reported as an ORF; its role is uncertain. The V gene lost 3 bases and the J gene lost 6 bases, with 20 bases spanning the gap. The CDR3 has 17 amino acids. For the CDR3, the DNA is TGCGCCAGCAGTCAGACGAAACGGGACTTTCGATCCGGGGAGCTGTTTTTT. This codes for CASSQTKRDFRSGELFF.

The genes are TRBV15 and TRBJ1-2; D gene uncertain. Germline CDR1 reads LNHNV; CDR2 reads YYDKDF (reference sequence). The CDR3 runs to 16 residues. The V end was cut by 0 bases, the J end by 0 bases, with 11 bases between. The CDR3 spells CATSRDGLPSNYGYTF. DNA of the CDR3: TGTGCCACCAGCAGAGATGGGCTTCCGTCTAACTATGGCTACACCTTC.

The V gene is TRBV13, the J gene TRBJ1-2; D gene unclear. Germline V gives CDR1 PRHDT, CDR2 FYEKMQ (reference sequence). V was trimmed by 5 bases and J by 3 bases, leaving 10 bases between them. This CDR3 has 13 residues. CDR3 nucleotide sequence: TGTGCCAGCAGCGGTTTTCAGGACTATGGCTACACCTTC. Its protein product is CASSGFQDYGYTF.

This clone was counted once. The chain recombines TRBV11-2 with TRBJ1-2, with a weak D call TRBD1 (6 bases). Germline CDR1 is SGHAT and CDR2 is FQNNGV. Trimming removed 1 base from V and 5 bases from J, with 17 bases in between. This CDR3 contains 16 residues. The CDR3 here is CASSLVHQGTAYGYTF. In DNA, the CDR3 is TGTGCCAGCAGCTTAGTCCATCAGGGGACCGCATATGGCTACACCTTC.

This clone was picked up one time. The chain's CDR3 is CASRGGASGTDTQYF. Written as DNA, the CDR3 is TGTGCCAGCAGGGGGGGGGCTAGCGGTACAGATACGCAGTATTTT. The chain couples TRBV4-2 to TRBJ2-3; D perhaps matches TRBD2 (7 bases). This CDR3 spans 15 amino acids. V lost 6 bases to trimming and J lost 3 bases, with 16 bases between them. CDR1 LGHNA and CDR2 YNFKEQ come from the germline V gene.

The chain recombines TRBV5-6 with TRBJ1-6; possible D gene TRBD1, 5 bases. The CDR3 runs 15 residues. Looked up from germline, CDR1 is SGHDT and CDR2 is YYEEEE. V was trimmed by 1 base and J by 3 bases, leaving 8 bases between them. CDR3 loop: CASSLRQGYNSPLHF. CDR3 in DNA: TGTGCCAGCAGCTTGCGTCAGGGCTATAATTCACCCCTCCACTTT.

This rearrangement joins TRBV27 to TRBJ1-5, with a possible D match to TRBD1 (5 bases). The CDR3 contains 16 residues. Germline V gene data show CDR1 as MNHEY and CDR2 as SMNVEV (reference sequence). Trimming cost V 6 bases and J 4 bases, with 19 bases left between them. The CDR3 loop reads CASRSQSRERNQPQHF. For the CDR3, the DNA is TGTGCCAGCAGGTCTCAGTCCAGGGAAAGGAATCAGCCCCAGCATTTT.

The chain couples TRBV6-5 to TRBJ2-3; 9 positions match TRBD2. J was trimmed by 2 bases and V by 2 bases; bases with no gene match: 5. Germline V CDR1 and CDR2: MNHEY, SVGAGI. The CDR3 sequence is 16 residues long. CDR3 sequence reads: CASSYRAGGPTDTQYF. CDR3 DNA: TGTGCCAGCAGTTACAGAGCGGGGGGACCCACAGATACGCAGTATTTT.

This sequence joins TRBV5-1 and TRBJ1-5; tentatively, D is TRBD1 (5 bases). CDR1 and CDR2 from the germline V gene are SGHRS and YFSETQ. V was cut by 0 bases and J by 5 bases, with 12 bases left in between. The CDR3 covers 15 residues. The CDR3 DNA reads TGCGCCAGCAGCTTGGCTTCGTGGGGGGATCAGCCCCAGCATTTT. Amino acid sequence: CASSLASWGDQPQHF.

The chain carries TRBV6-5 and TRBJ2-7; D is possibly TRBD2 (6 bases). This CDR3 comprises 12 residues. Trimming pared 2 bases from V and 5 bases from J, leaving 7 bases between. Per the germline V gene, CDR1 is MNHEY and CDR2 is SVGAGI. CDR3 amino acids: CASSYPGDEQYV. CDR3 nucleotides: TGTGCCAGCAGTTACCCGGGAGACGAGCAGTACGTC.

This chain connects TRBV7-8 to TRBJ1-5; the D gene is possibly TRBD1 (5 bases). Trimming cost V 0 bases and J 6 bases, with 24 bases left between them. CDR3 length: 19 amino acids. Germline values: CDR1 SGHVS, CDR2 FQNEAQ. For the CDR3, the DNA is TGTGCCAGCAGCTTAGCGATGATGGGGCGAGGAGTTTTAGCTCAGCCCCAGCATTTT. The encoded protein is CASSLAMMGRGVLAQPQHF.

V is TRBV7-2 and J is TRBJ1-2, with 9 bases that match TRBD1. Per germline, CDR1 SGHTA and CDR2 FQGNSA. V shed 5 bases and J 4 bases; nucleotides not matched to a gene: 11. The CDR3 consists of 16 residues. The CDR3 loop is CASSPRTGDGSYGYTF. Written as DNA, the CDR3 is TGTGCCAGCAGCCCTCGGACAGGGGATGGTAGCTATGGCTACACCTTC.

The chain is built from TRBV6-4 and TRBJ2-5; no firm D call. CDR3 length equals 13 residues. Trimming cost V 2 bases and J 5 bases, with 9 bases left between them. Germline assignment: CDR1 MRHNA and CDR2 SNTAGT. The CDR3, as DNA: TGTGCCAGCAGTGACCCCTGGGCGGAGACCCAGTACTTC. This encodes CASSDPWAETQYF.

The chain recombines TRBV11-2 with TRBJ2-1, with D maybe TRBD2 (6 bases). Germline assignment: CDR1 SGHAT and CDR2 FQNNGV. The germline V and J ends were trimmed by 5 bases and 8 bases, with 10 bases remaining between them. The CDR3 spans 12 residues. The CDR3 reads CASSPGSHEQFF. CDR3 nucleotides: TGTGCCAGCAGCCCCGGGAGCCATGAGCAGTTCTTC.

This clone showed up just once. The chain couples TRBV19 to TRBJ1-2, with 7 bases identical to TRBD1. The CDR3 consists of 12 residues. Germline CDR1 LNHDA, CDR2 SQIVND (reference sequence). V shed 7 bases, J shed 7 bases, and the junction held 6 bases outside the gene matches. CDR3 sequence reads: CASKRTGRGYTF. The CDR3 DNA sequence: TGTGCCAGTAAGAGGACAGGACGTGGCTACACCTTC.